The 26 T cell receptor beta chains below were found in one sample sequenced in a study of CD8 T cells in ankylosing spondylitis. TCRdb processed the 5' RACE reads anew with MiXCR; each CDR3 protein has one entry. The sample yields 250,000 or so distinct CDR3 sequences, roughly a quarter seen once. The sequenced material came from blood, either unsorted or a sorted T cell fraction (not recorded which). The receptors stem from a male donor with ankylosing spondylitis or in good health (not recorded which).

At least ten counts were recorded for this clonotype. This chain uses TRBV24-1 with TRBJ2-3; no reliable D call. The germline CDR1 and CDR2 sequences are KGHDR and SFDVKD. Deletions cut 4 bases from V and 10 bases from J, with 14 bases between. There are 13 residues in the CDR3. The CDR3 bases are TGTGCCACCAGTGAAGAAATTACCGGTGCGCAGTATTTT. Its translation: CATSEEITGAQYF.

There are a few counts of this clonotype. The chain joins TRBV20-1 to TRBJ2-7; the D gene is possibly TRBD1 (6 bases). Between the trimmed V and J ends, which lost 6 bases and 0 bases, there was a span of 12 bases. Germline CDR1 DFQATT, CDR2 SNEGSKA (reference sequence). The CDR3 extends over 13 amino acids. The CDR3 loop reads CSAPTGTSYEQYF. CDR3 coding DNA: TGCAGTGCGCCAACAGGGACCTCCTACGAGCAGTACTTC.

The chain employs TRBV20-1 and TRBJ2-5; 7 positions match TRBD1. CDR1 is DFQATT, CDR2 SNEGSKA, per germline (reference sequence). The length of the CDR3 is 15 residues. The ends lost 6 bases at V and 0 bases at J; junction bases unmatched: 10. The CDR3: CSATPGTANQETQYF. In DNA, the CDR3 is TGCAGTGCCACCCCCGGGACAGCGAACCAAGAGACCCAGTACTTC.

This sequence joins TRBV12-3 or TRBV12-4 and TRBJ2-7; D not certain. Between the trimmed V and J ends, which lost 5 bases and 1 base, there was a span of 18 bases. The CDR3 is 16 amino acids. CDR3: CASSPDGFGSSYEQYF. The CDR3 coding sequence is TGTGCCAGCAGTCCGGACGGGTTCGGGTCATCCTACGAGCAGTACTTC.

To note about this clonotype: The CDR3 does not end in the conserved phenylalanine or tryptophan, so this is likely a read error. It is unclear where the CDR3 begins or ends on the DNA, so no DNA is shown, and the CDR3 is as TCRdb lists it. This chain links TRBV20-1 with TRBJ2-7; TRBD1 was called by the table and not checked on the DNA. The germline V gene has CDR1 DFQATT and CDR2 SNEGSKA (reference sequence). Termini included, the CDR3 measures 12 amino acids. The CDR3 protein is CSAIPTGIGGII.

Ten or more counts support this clonotype. V is TRBV2 and J is TRBJ2-3; D is uncertain. Germline CDR1 SNHLY, CDR2 FYNNEI. Deletions cut 10 bases from V and 2 bases from J, with 13 bases between. The CDR3 spans 13 residues. This chain's CDR3 is CATGGVFTDTQYF. CDR3 bases: TGTGCCACAGGTGGGGTATTCACAGATACGCAGTATTTT.

This clonotype showed up many times. This sequence joins TRBV12-3 or TRBV12-4 and TRBJ2-3, with D tentatively TRBD2 (5 bases). This CDR3 is 14 amino acids long. The germline V and J ends were trimmed by 2 bases and 2 bases, with 8 bases remaining between them. CDR3 protein: CASSLLALTDTQYF. As DNA, the CDR3 is TGTGCCAGCAGTTTACTAGCTCTCACAGATACGCAGTATTTT.

This clonotype was observed many times. The chain combines TRBV20-1 with TRBJ2-2; 9 bases map to TRBD1. This CDR3 is 19 amino acids long. Trimming took 3 bases from V and 7 from J; bases not matched to a gene: 21. The germline V gene encodes CDR1 DFQATT and CDR2 SNEGSKA (reference sequence). CDR3 sequence: CSASQTGTGKPWGGGELFF. The CDR3 coding sequence is TGCAGTGCTAGCCAAACCGGGACAGGGAAGCCCTGGGGCGGCGGGGAGCTGTTTTTT.

The chain has TRBV20-1 and TRBJ2-5; 11 nucleotides align to TRBD1. This CDR3 region has 14 residues. J gave up 4 bases and V 3 bases, and 4 bases lay outside the gene matches. Germline CDR1 DFQATT, CDR2 SNEGSKA (reference sequence). CDR3 residues: CSASSGTGGETQYF. CDR3 DNA: TGCAGTGCTAGTTCCGGGACAGGGGGAGAGACCCAGTACTTC.

This clonotype was counted ten times or more. This chain links TRBV12-3 or TRBV12-4 with TRBJ2-7, with a weak D call TRBD2 (6 bases). This CDR3 region has 14 residues. V gave up 3 bases and J gave up 5 bases, with 14 bases separating them. The chain's CDR3 is CASSFSAGGDEQYF. Here the CDR3 DNA reads TGTGCCAGCAGTTTCTCGGCAGGAGGGGACGAGCAGTACTTC.

This clonotype was detected a few times. The rearrangement links TRBV20-1 to TRBJ2-1; possible D gene TRBD1, 6 bases. The germline CDR1 and CDR2 sequences are DFQATT and SNEGSKA (reference sequence). Trimming removed 2 bases from V and 5 bases from J, with 7 bases in between. The CDR3 loop spans 12 amino acids. This CDR3 reads CSARQGNNEQFF. CDR3 nucleotides: TGCAGTGCTAGACAGGGGAACAATGAGCAGTTCTTC.

This sequence joins TRBV6-1 and TRBJ2-3; TRBD2 agrees at 14 bases. This CDR3 has 17 amino acids. V dropped 4 bases and J dropped 6; count of bases not matched to a gene: 9. Germline V lookup: CDR1 MNHNS, CDR2 SASEGT. The CDR3 protein is CASSGTGTSGGADTQYF. DNA of the CDR3: TGTGCCAGCAGTGGAACCGGGACTAGCGGGGGTGCGGATACGCAGTATTTT.

This clonotype was counted between two and nine times. The chain uses TRBV29-1 and TRBJ1-1; D unclear. The germline V gene encodes CDR1 SQVTM and CDR2 ANQGSEA. The V gene lost 0 bases and the J gene lost 1 base, with 9 bases spanning the gap. The CDR3 runs to 14 residues. The CDR3 DNA follows: TGCAGCGTTGAAGATCATGGAGGGAACACTGAAGCTTTCTTT. Protein sequence: CSVEDHGGNTEAFF. Combining the CDR3 with reference TRBV29-1 and TRBJ1-1 gives the whole variable domain SAVISQKPSRDICQRGTSLTIQCQVDSQVTMMFWYRQQPGQSLTLIATANQGSEATYESGFVIDKFPISRPNLTFSTLTVSNMSPEDSSIYLCSVEDHGGNTEAFFGQGTRLTVV.

This clonotype occurred many times. This chain connects TRBV12-3 or TRBV12-4 to TRBJ2-5; perhaps TRBD2 as D (5 bases). V was cut by 6 bases and J by 4 bases, with 12 bases left in between. The CDR3 is 13 amino acids. CDR3 DNA sequence: TGTGCCAGCAGCCCCCGGGGTGGAGAGACCCAGTACTTC. Translating gives CASSPRGGETQYF.

This clonotype occurred once. The chain links TRBV27 to TRBJ1-4, with 7 bases that match TRBD1. The CDR3 is 15 amino acids. Per germline, CDR1 MNHEY and CDR2 SMNVEV (reference sequence). J gave up 7 bases and V 5 bases, and 10 bases lay outside the gene matches. The CDR3 bases are TGTGCCAGCAGTATCTACAGGGGAAGCGGTGAAAAACTGTTTTTT. It is translated as CASSIYRGSGEKLFF. The variable domain in full, with the rest retrieved from reference TRBV27 and TRBJ1-4, is EAQVTQNPRYLITVTGKKLTVTCSQNMNHEYMSWYRQDPGLGLRQIYYSMNVEVTDKGDVPEGYKVSRKEKRNFPLILESPSPNQTSLYFCASSIYRGSGEKLFFGSGTQLSVL.

This clonotype was detected ten times or more. J is TRBJ2-7 and V is TRBV10-2; 14 bases fit TRBD2. The CDR3 covers 15 residues. Trimming at V came to 6 bases and at J to 0 bases, leaving 1 base not matched to a gene. The germline gives CDR1 WSHSY, CDR2 SAAADI. CDR3 in DNA: TGCGCCAGCAGGGGACTAGCGGGGGTCTCCTACGAGCAGTACTTC. Residues: CASRGLAGVSYEQYF.

The V call is TRBV29-1, the J call TRBJ2-1; the match to TRBD1 covers 8 bases. The length of the CDR3 is 16 residues. V lost 2 bases, J lost 9 bases, and 15 bases stayed unmatched. CDR1 SQVTM and CDR2 ANQGSEA come from the germline V gene. The CDR3 DNA follows: TGCAGCGTTGAACGACGGCAGGGGGCGATTGGTAGTGAGCAGTTCTTC. This encodes CSVERRQGAIGSEQFF.

The genes are TRBV5-1 and TRBJ1-2; D not certain. V was trimmed by 5 bases and J by 5 bases, leaving 16 bases between them. Germline CDR1 SGHRS, CDR2 YFSETQ. The CDR3 length is 14 residues. CDR3 residues: CASRAVGSTYGYTF. The CDR3 DNA sequence: TGCGCCAGCAGGGCCGTCGGCTCTACATATGGCTACACCTTC.

This clonotype was seen repeatedly, ten times or more. The chain uses TRBV10-2 and TRBJ2-5; 7 nucleotides align to TRBD2. The junction had 2 bases not matched to a gene; V was cut back by 1 base and J by 0 bases. Germline CDR1 WSHSY, CDR2 SAAADI. This CDR3 is 15 amino acids long. CDR3: CASSEWRGYQETQYF. CDR3 bases: TGCGCCAGCAGTGAGTGGCGGGGGTACCAAGAGACCCAGTACTTC.

This clonotype was recorded at least ten times. This chain links TRBV5-1 with TRBJ2-3, with 10 bases fitting TRBD1. This CDR3 is built from 15 residues. V lost 3 bases to trimming and J lost 4 bases; unmatched junction nucleotides: 5. The germline V gene has CDR1 SGHRS and CDR2 YFSETQ. As DNA, the CDR3 is TGCGCCAGCAGCTCGACAGGGGGCTTGGCAGATACGCAGTATTTT. As protein: CASSSTGGLADTQYF.

The table lists this clonotype with a few counts. The rearrangement uses TRBV20-1 and TRBJ2-2; D is unresolved. With 0 bases removed from V and 7 bases from J, the gap between germline ends came to 6 bases. This CDR3 comprises 12 residues. Germline-derived CDR1 and CDR2 are DFQATT and SNEGSKA (reference sequence). Written as DNA, the CDR3 is TGCAGTGCTAGAGATTTAGACGGGGAGCTGTTTTTT. Translating gives CSARDLDGELFF.

This chain connects TRBV6-4 to TRBJ2-6, with 8 bases identical to TRBD2. The germline CDR1 and CDR2 sequences are MRHNA and SNTAGT. This CDR3 is 19 amino acids long. CDR3 region: CTCSLISGASLSGANVLTF. In nucleotides, the CDR3 is TGTACCTGCAGTTTGATTAGCGGGGCCTCTCTCTCTGGGGCCAACGTCCTGACTTTC.

This clonotype was seen a few times. The chain recombines TRBV20-1 with TRBJ1-1; 7 bases agree with TRBD1. Germline values: CDR1 DFQATT, CDR2 SNEGSKA (reference sequence). Trimming cost V 3 bases and J 6 bases; bases outside gene matches: 10. The CDR3 contains 14 residues. The CDR3 DNA is TGCAGTGCTAGGGGAACTGACAGGGCCTCTGAAGCTTTCTTT. Residues: CSARGTDRASEAFF.

This clonotype was observed a few times. The chain links TRBV30 to TRBJ1-6; D gene ambiguous. The V and J ends lost 4 bases and 9 bases respectively, with 19 bases between them. Germline CDR1 reads GTSNPN; CDR2 reads SVGIG (reference sequence). The CDR3 consists of 15 residues. Written as DNA, the CDR3 is TGTGCCTGGACGCAACCGGGAACAGTCATTTCACCCCTCCACTTT. This translates into CAWTQPGTVISPLHF.

This clonotype was seen a handful of times. V and J are TRBV5-1 and TRBJ2-7; TRBD2 aligns across 12 bases. This CDR3 is built from 15 residues. V trimming: 4 bases; J trimming: 3 bases; junction bases outside the gene matches: 5. Germline assignment: CDR1 SGHRS and CDR2 YFSETQ. The CDR3 region has the DNA TGCGCCAGCAGCACCACTAGCGGGGGGCGCTACGAGCAGTACTTC. This sequence encodes CASSTTSGGRYEQYF.

This clonotype has only a few counts. The genes are TRBV12-3 or TRBV12-4 and TRBJ1-1; weak D call: TRBD1 (6 bases). Deletions cut 3 bases from V and 10 bases from J, with 12 bases between. This CDR3 has 12 amino acids. As DNA, the CDR3 is TGTGCCAGCAGTTTGACAGGCTTGACAGCTTTCTTT. It specifies CASSLTGLTAFF.